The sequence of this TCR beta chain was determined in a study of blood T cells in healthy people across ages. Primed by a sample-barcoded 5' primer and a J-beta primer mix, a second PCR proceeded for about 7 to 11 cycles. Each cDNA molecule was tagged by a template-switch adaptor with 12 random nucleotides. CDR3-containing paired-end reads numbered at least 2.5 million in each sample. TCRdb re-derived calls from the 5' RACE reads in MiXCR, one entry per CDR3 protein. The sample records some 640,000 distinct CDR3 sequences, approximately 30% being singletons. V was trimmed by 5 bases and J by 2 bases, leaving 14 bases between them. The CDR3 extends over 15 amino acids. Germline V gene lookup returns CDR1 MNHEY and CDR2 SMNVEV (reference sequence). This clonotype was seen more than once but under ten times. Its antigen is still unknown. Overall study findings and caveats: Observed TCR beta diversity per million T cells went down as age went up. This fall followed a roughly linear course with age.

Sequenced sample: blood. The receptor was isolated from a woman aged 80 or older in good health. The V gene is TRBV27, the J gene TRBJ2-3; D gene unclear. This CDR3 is CASSLRLPPTDTQYF. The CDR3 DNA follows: TGTGCCAGCAGTCTTAGGCTACCCCCCACAGATACGCAGTATTTT.